The clone carrying this T cell receptor beta chain was recorded only once. Its antigen is still unknown. The CDR3 has 19 amino acids. The ends lost 1 base at V and 0 bases at J; junction bases unmatched: 7. The germline gives CDR1 KGHSH, CDR2 LQKENI. Sequencing used immunoSEQ multiplex PCR; TCRdb keeps in-frame clones, though not all of them. The sample has 150,000 or so clones, approximately 80% seen once. The data were taken from a study of cytotoxic CD8 clonotypes in ibrutinib-treated CLL. The overall study: There were about 10 relapsed/refractory patients and more than 14 treatment-naive patients, and around 18 were IGHV unmutated. Overall study findings and caveats: Clonality increased at ibrutinib response and stayed stable in sustained remission. At progression, however, it fell back toward baseline. The public clonotypes identified were infrequent and showed contraction or stability on treatment.

This clonotype was obtained from a human donor with chronic lymphocytic leukemia. The chain recombines TRBV18 with TRBJ1-3; TRBD1 agrees at 12 bases. The sample consisted of PBMCs, taken after 36 months of ibrutinib treatment. The CDR3 spells CASSPRGQGALGSGNTIYF. In DNA, the CDR3 is TGTGCCAGCTCACCACGGGGACAGGGGGCCCTTGGCTCTGGAAACACCATATATTTT.